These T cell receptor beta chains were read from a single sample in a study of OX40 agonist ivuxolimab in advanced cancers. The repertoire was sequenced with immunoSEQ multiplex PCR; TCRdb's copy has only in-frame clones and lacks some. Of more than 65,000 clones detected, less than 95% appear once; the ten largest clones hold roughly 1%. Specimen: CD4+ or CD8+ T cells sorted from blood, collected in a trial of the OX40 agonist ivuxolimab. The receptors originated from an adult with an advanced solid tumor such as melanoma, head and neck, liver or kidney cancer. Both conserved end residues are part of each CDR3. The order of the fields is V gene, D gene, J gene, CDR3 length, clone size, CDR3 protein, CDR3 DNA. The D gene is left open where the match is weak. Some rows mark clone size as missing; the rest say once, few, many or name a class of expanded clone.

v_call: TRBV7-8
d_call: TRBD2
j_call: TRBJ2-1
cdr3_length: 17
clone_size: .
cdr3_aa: CASSLVWRGGRLREQFF
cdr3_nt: TGTGCCAGCAGCTTAGTCTGGCGGGGGGGCCGGTTACGTGAGCAGTTCTTC

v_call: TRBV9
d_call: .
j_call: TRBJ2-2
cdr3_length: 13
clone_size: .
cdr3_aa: CASSVLGSGELFF
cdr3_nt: TGTGCCAGCAGCGTTCTAGGGTCCGGGGAGCTGTTTTTT

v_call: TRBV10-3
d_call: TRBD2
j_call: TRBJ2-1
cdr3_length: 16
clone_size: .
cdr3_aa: CAISEAGTSYYNEQFF
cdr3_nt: TGTGCCATCAGTGAAGCCGGGACTAGCTATTACAATGAGCAGTTCTTC

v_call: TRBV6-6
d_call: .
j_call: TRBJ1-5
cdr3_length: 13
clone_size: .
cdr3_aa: CASTPGVNQPQHF
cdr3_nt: TGTGCCAGCACCCCAGGCGTCAATCAGCCCCAGCATTTT

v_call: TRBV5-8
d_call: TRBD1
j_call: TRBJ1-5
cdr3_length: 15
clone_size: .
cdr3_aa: CASSFHRGSNQPQHF
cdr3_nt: TGTGCCAGCAGCTTTCACAGGGGGTCGAATCAGCCCCAGCATTTT

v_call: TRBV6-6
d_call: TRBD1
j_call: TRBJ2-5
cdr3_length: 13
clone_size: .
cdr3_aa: CASGGQGIETQYF
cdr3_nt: TGTGCCAGCGGGGGACAGGGGATAGAGACCCAGTACTTC

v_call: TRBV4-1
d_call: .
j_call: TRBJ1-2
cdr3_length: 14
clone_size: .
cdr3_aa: CASTPSPGAEGYTF
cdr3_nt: TGCGCCAGCACCCCAAGCCCGGGGGCAGAGGGCTACACCTTC

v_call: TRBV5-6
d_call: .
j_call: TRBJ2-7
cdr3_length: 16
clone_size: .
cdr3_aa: CASSLGAAPPGPEQYF
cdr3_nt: TGTGCCAGCAGCTTGGGAGCAGCCCCCCCGGGCCCAGAGCAGTACTTC

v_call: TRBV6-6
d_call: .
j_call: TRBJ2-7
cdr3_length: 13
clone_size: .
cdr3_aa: CASSYVAAYEQYF
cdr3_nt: TGTGCCAGCAGTTACGTGGCGGCCTACGAGCAGTACTTC

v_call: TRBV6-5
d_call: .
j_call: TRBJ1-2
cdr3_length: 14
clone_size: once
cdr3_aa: CASSYGQINYGYTF
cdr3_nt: TGTGCCAGCAGTTATGGACAGATTAACTATGGCTACACCTTC

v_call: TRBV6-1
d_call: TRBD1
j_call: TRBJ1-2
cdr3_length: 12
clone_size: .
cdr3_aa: CASSRTGVGYTF
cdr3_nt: TGTGCCAGCAGTCGGACAGGGGTCGGCTACACCTTC

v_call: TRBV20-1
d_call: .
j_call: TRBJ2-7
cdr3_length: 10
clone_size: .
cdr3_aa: CSAGADEQYF
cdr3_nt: TGCAGTGCTGGCGCGGACGAGCAGTACTTC

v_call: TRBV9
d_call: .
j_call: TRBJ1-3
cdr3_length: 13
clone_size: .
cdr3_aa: CASSGPSGNTIYF
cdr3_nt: TGTGCCAGCAGCGGACCCTCTGGAAACACCATATATTTT

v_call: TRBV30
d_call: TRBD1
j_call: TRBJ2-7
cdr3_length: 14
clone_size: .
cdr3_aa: CAWTRTGSPSEQYF
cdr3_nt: TGTGCCTGGACCCGGACAGGGAGTCCATCCGAGCAGTACTTC

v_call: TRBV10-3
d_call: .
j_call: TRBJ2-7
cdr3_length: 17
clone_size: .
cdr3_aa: CAISESTRGDPSYEQYF
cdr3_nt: TGTGCCATCAGTGAGTCGACTCGGGGAGACCCCTCCTACGAGCAGTACTTC

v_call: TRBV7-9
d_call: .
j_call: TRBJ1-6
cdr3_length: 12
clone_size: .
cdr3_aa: CASSSEGSPLHF
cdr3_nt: TGTGCCAGCAGTTCGGAAGGTTCACCCCTCCACTTT

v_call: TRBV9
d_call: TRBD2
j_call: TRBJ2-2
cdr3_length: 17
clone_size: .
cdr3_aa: CASSAPGGWSNTGELFF
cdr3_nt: TGTGCCAGCAGCGCCCCGGGGGGGTGGTCGAACACCGGGGAGCTGTTTTTT

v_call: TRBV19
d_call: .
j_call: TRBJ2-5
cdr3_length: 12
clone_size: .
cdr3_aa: CASSMSGETQYF
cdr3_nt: TGTGCCAGTAGTATGTCAGGGGAGACCCAGTACTTC

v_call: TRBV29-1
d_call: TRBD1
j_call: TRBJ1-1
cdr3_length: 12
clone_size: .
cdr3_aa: CSVGQGANEAFF
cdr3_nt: TGCAGCGTGGGACAGGGGGCTAATGAAGCTTTCTTT

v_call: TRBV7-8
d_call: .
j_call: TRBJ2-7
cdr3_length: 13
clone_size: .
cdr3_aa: CASSLAGRLEQYF
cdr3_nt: TGTGCCAGCAGCTTAGCGGGGCGGCTCGAGCAGTACTTC

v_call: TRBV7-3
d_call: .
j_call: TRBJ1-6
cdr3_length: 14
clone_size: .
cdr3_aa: CASSRGHGDSPLHF
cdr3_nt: TGTGCCAGCAGCCGCGGACACGGGGATTCACCCCTCCACTTT

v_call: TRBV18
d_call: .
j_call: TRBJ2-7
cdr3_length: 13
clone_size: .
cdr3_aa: CASSSGTDFEQYF
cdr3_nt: TGTGCCAGCTCATCCGGGACGGACTTCGAGCAGTACTTC

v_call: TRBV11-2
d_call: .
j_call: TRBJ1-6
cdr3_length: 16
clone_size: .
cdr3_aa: CASSWRDTLLNSPLHF
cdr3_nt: TGTGCCAGCAGCTGGAGGGACACCTTGTTAAATTCACCCCTCCACTTT

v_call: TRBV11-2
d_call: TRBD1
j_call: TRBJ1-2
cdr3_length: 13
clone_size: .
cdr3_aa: CASSATGAYGYTF
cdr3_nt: TGTGCCAGCAGCGCAACAGGGGCCTATGGCTACACCTTC

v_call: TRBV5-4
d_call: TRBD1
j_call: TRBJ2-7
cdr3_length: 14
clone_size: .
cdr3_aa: CASSLDQGAREQYF
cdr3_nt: TGTGCCAGCAGCTTGGACCAGGGGGCGCGCGAGCAGTACTTC

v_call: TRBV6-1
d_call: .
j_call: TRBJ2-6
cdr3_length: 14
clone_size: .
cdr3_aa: CASVGHSGANVLTF
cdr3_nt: TGTGCCAGCGTGGGCCACTCTGGGGCCAACGTCCTGACTTTC

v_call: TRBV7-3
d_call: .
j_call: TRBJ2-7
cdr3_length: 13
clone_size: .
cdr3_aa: CASSLGRDVGQYF
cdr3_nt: TGTGCCAGCAGCTTGGGACGGGACGTGGGGCAGTACTTC

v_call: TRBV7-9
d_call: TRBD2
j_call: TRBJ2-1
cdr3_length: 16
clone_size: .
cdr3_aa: CASSFLGLAGYNEQFF
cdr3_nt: TGTGCCAGCAGCTTCCTGGGACTAGCGGGATACAATGAGCAGTTCTTC

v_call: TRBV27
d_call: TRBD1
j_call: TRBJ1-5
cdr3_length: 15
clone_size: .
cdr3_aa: CASSLDTGGGQPQHF
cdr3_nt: TGTGCCAGCAGTTTAGATACAGGGGGAGGGCAGCCCCAGCATTTT

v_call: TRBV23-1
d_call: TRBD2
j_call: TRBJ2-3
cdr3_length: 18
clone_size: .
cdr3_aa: CASSPPRGLAGRSDTQYF
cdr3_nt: TGCGCCAGCAGTCCCCCCCGGGGACTAGCGGGGCGGTCAGATACGCAGTATTTT

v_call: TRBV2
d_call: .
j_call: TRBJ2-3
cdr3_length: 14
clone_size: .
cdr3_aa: CASSDRSSTDTQYF
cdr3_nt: TGTGCCAGCAGTGACAGGTCTAGCACAGATACGCAGTATTTT

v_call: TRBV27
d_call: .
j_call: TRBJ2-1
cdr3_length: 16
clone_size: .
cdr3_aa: CASSLAPGTTYNEQFF
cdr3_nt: TGTGCCAGCAGTTTAGCCCCCGGGACAACTTACAATGAGCAGTTCTTC

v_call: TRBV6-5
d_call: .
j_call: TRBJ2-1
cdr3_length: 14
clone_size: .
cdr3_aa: CASRVGGPRNEQFF
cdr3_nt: TGTGCCAGCAGAGTGGGGGGGCCGAGAAATGAGCAGTTCTTC

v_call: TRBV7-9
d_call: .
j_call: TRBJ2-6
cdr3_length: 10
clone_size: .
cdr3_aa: CVSGANVLTF
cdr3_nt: TGTGTGTCTGGGGCCAACGTCCTGACTTTC

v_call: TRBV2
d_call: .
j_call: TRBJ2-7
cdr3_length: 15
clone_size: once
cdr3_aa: CASSDPRGRNYEQYF
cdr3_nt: TGTGCCAGCAGTGATCCGAGAGGGCGAAACTACGAGCAGTACTTC

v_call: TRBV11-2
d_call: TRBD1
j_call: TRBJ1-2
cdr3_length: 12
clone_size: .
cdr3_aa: CASSSGGGGYTF
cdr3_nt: TGTGCCAGCAGCTCAGGGGGCGGTGGCTACACCTTC

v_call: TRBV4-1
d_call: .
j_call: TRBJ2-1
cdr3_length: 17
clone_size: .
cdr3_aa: CASSQEFGGRPYNEQFF
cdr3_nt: TGCGCCAGCAGCCAAGAATTTGGAGGGAGACCCTACAATGAGCAGTTCTTC

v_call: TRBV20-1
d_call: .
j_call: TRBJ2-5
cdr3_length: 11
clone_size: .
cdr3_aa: CSGARQETQYF
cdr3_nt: TGCAGTGGTGCCAGACAAGAGACCCAGTACTTC

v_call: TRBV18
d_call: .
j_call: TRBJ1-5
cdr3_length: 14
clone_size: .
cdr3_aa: CASSPGGSNQPQHF
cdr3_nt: TGTGCCAGCTCACCAGGGGGGTCCAATCAGCCCCAGCATTTT

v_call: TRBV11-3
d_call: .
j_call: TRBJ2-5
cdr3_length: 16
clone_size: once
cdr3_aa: CASSRFSTRGQETQYF
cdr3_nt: TGTGCCAGCAGCCGCTTCTCCACTAGGGGCCAAGAGACCCAGTACTTC

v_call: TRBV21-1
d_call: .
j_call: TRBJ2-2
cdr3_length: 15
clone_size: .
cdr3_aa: CASSKTVVNTGELFF
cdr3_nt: TGTGCCAGCAGCAAGACAGTAGTTAACACCGGGGAGCTGTTTTTT

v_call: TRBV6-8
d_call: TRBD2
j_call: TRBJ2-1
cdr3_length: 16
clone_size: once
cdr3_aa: CASVLAGALSYNEQFF
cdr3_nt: TGTGCCAGCGTCCTAGCGGGGGCCCTCTCCTACAATGAGCAGTTCTTC

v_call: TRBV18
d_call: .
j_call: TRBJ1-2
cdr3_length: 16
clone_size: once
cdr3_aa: CASSPRSGSDGMGYTF
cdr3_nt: TGTGCCAGCTCACCACGATCAGGGTCCGATGGCATGGGCTACACCTTC

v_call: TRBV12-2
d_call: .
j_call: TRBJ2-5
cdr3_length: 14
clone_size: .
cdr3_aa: CASRPGTHQETQYF
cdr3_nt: TGTGCAAGTCGCCCAGGGACTCATCAAGAGACCCAGTACTTC

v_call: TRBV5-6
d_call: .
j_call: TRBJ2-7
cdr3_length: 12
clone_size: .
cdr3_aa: CASSLERDEQYF
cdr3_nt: TGTGCCAGCAGCTTGGAGCGGGACGAGCAGTACTTC

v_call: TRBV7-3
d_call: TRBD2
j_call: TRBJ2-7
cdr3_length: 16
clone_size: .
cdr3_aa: CASSSTGTTHSYEQYF
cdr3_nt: TGTGCCAGCAGCTCCACGGGGACTACCCACTCCTACGAGCAGTACTTC

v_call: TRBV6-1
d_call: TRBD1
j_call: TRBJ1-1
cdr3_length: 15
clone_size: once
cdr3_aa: CATLGDRGANTEAFF
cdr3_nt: TGTGCCACCCTAGGGGACAGGGGGGCGAACACTGAAGCTTTCTTT

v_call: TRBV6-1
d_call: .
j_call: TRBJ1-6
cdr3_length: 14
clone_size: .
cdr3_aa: CASSLPSYNSPLHF
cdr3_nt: TGTGCCAGCAGTCTCCCCTCCTATAATTCACCCCTCCACTTT

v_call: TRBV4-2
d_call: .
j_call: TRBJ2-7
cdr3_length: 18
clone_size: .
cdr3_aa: CASSQAPQGPGPFHEQYF
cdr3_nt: TGTGCCAGCAGCCAAGCCCCTCAGGGGCCTGGCCCCTTTCACGAGCAGTACTTC